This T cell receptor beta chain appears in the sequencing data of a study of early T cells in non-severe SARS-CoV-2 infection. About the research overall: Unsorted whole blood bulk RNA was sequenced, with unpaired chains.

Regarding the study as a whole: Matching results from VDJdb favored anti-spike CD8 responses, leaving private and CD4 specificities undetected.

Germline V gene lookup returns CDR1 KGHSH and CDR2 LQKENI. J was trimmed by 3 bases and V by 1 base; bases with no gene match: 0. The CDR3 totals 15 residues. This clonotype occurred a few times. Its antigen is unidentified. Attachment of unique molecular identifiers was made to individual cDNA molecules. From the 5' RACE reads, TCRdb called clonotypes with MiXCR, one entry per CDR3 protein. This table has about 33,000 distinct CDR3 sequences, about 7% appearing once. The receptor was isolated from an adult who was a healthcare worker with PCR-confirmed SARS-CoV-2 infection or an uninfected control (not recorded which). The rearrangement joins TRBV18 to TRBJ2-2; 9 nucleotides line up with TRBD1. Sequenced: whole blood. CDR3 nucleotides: TGTGCCAGCTCACCACGGACAGGGGACACCGGGGAGCTGTTTTTT. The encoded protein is CASSPRTGDTGELFF.